The entry below describes one T cell receptor (beta chain). The junction differs from germline at one of its ends, possibly a read error. Original processing notes: Amplification with reference gene primers provided the estimates of nucleated cell counts. Sequencing was performed with immunoSEQ multiplex PCR; in TCRdb, only in-frame clones are kept and a portion is missing. V and J calls and clone size are as listed in that table; D and trimming were resolved from the DNA. The sample has roughly 360,000 clones; about 80% are singletons. These data come from a study of blood T cell repertoires in COVID-19. Study in general: Samples taken during acute and convalescent COVID-19 were collected in the United States, Italy and Spain. T cells, B-cell-depleted T cells, or PBMCs provided the cDNA or gDNA that served as material.

The origin of this receptor is a human donor with acute or convalescent COVID-19. The donor label of this sample is uncertain. The sequencing sample was made of peripheral blood.

CDR3: CASSLKGQGSNF. For the CDR3, the DNA is TGTGCCAGCAGCTTGAAGGGACAAGGGTCGAATTTT. V and J are TRBV5-6 and TRBJ1-5; D possibly corresponds to TRBD1 (6 bases). The length of the CDR3 is 12 residues. CDR1 is SGHDT, CDR2 YYEEEE, per germline.